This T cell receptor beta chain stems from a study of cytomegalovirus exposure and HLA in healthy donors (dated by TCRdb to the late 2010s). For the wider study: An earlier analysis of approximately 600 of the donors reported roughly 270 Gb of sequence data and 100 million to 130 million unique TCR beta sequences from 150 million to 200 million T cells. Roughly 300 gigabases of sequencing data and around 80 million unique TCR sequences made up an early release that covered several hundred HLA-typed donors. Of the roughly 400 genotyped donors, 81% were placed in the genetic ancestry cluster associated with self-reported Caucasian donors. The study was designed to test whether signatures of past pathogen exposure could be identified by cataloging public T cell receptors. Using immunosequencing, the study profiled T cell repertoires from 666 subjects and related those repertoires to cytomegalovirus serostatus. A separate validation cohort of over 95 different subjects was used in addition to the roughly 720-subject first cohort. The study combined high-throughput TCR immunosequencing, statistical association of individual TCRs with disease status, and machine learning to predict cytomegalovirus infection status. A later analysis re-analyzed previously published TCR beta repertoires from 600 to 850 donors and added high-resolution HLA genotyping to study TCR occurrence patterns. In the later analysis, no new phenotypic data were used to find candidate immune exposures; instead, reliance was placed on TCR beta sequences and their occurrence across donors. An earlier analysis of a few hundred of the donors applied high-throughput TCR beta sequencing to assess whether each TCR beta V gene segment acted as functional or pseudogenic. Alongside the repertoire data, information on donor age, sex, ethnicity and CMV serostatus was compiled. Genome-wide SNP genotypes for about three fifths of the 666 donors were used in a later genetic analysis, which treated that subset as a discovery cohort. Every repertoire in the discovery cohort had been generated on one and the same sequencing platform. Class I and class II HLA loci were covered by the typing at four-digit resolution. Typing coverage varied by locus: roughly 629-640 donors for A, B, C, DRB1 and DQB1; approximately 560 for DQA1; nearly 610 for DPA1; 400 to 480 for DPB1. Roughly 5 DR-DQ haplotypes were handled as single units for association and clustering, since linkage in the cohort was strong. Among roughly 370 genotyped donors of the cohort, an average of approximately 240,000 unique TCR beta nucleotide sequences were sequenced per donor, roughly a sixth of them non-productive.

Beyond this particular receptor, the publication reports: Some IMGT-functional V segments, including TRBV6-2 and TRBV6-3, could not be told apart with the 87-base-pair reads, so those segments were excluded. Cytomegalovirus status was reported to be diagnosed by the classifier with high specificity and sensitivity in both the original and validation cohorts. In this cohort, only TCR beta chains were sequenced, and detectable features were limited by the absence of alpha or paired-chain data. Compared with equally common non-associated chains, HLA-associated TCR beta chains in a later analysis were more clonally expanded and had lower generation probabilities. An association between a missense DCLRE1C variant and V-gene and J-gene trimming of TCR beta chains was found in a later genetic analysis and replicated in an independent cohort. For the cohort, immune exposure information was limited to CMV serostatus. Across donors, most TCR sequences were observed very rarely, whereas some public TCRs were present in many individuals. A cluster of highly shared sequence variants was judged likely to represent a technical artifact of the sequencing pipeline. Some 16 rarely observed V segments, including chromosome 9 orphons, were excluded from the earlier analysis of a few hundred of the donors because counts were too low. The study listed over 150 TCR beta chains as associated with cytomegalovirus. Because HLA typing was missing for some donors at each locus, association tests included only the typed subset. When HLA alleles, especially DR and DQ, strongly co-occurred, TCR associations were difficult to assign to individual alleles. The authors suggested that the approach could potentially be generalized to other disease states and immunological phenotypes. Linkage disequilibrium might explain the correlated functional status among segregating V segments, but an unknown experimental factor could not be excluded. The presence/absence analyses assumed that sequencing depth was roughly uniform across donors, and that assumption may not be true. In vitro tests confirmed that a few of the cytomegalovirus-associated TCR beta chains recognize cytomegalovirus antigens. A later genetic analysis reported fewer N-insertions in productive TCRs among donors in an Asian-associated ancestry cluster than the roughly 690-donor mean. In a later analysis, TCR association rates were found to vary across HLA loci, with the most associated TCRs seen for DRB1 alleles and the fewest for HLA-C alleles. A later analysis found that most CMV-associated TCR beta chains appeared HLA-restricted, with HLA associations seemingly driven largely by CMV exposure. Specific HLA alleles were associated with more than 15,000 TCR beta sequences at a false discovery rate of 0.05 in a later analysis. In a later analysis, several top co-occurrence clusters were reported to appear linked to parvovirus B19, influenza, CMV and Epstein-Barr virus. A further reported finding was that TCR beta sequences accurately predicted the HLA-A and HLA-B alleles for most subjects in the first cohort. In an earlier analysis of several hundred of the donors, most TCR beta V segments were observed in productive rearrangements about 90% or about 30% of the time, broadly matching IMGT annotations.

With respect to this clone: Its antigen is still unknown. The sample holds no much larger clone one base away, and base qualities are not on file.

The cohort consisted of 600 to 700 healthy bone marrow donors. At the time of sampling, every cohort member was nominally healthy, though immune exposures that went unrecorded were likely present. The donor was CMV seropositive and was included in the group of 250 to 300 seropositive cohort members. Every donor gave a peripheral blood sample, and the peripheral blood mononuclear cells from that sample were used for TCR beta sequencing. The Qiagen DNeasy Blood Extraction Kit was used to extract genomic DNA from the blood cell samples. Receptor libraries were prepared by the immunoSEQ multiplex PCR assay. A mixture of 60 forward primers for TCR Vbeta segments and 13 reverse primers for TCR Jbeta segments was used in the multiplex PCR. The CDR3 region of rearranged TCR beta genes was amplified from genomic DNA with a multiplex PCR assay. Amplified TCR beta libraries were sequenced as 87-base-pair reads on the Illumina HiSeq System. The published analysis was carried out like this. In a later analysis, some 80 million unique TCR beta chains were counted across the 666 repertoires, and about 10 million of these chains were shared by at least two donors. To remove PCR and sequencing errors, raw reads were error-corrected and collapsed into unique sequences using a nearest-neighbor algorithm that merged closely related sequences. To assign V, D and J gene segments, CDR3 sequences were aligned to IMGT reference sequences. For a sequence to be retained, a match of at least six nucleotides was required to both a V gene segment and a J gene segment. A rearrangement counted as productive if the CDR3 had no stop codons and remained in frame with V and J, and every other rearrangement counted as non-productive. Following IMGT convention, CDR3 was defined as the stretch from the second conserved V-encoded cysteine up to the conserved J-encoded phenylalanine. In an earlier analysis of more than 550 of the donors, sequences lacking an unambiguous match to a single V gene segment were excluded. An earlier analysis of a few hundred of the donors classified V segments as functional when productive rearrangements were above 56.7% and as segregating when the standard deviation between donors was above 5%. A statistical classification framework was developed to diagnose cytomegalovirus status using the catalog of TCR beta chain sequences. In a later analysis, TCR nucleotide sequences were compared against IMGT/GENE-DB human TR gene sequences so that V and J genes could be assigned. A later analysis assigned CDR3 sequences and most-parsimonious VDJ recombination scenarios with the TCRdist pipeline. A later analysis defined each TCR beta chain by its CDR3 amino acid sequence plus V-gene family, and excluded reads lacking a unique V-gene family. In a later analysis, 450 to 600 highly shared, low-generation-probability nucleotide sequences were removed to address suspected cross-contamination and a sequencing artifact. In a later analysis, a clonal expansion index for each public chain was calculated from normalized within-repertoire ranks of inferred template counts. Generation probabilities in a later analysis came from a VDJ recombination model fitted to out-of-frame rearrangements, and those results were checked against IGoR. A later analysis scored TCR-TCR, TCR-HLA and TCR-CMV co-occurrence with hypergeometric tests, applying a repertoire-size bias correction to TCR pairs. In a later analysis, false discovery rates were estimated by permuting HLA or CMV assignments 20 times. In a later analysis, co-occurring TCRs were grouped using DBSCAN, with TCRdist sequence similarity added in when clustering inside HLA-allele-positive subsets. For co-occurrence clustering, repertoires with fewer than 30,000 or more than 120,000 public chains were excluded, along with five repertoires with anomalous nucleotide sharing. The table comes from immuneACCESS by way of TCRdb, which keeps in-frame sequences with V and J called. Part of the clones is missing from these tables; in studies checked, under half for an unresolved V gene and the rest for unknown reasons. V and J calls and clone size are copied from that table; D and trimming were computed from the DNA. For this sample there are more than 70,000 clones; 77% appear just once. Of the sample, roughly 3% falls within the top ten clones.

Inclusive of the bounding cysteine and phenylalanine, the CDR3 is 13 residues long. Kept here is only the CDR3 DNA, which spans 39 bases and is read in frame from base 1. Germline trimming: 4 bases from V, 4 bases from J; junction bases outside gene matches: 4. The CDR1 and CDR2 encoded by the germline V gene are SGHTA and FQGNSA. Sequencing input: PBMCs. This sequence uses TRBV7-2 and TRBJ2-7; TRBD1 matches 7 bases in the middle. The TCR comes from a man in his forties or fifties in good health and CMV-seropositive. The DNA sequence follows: TGTGCCAGCAGCTGGAACAGGGGTTACGAGCAGTACTTC. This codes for CASSWNRGYEQYF.